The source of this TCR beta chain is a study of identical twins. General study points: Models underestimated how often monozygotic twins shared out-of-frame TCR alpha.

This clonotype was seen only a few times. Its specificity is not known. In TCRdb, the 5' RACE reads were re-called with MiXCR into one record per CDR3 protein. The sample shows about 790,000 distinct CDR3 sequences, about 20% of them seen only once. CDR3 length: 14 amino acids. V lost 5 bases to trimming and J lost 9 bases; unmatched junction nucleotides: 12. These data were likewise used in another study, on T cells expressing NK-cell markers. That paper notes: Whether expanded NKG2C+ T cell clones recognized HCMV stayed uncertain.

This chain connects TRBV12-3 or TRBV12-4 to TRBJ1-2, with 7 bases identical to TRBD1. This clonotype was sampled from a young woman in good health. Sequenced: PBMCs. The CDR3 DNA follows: TGTGCCAGCAGTCTTATCCCTCGGACAGGAAGCTACACCTTC. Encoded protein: CASSLIPRTGSYTF.